One and the same sample provided the 15 T cell receptor beta chains below, sequenced in a study of cytomegalovirus exposure and HLA in healthy donors. The PCR used 60 Vbeta and 13 Jbeta primers. Produced via immunoSEQ multiplex PCR; TCRdb's table is partial and in-frame only. Listed are roughly 220,000 clones; 1.1% falls within the top ten. Sequenced: PBMCs. All receptors derive from a girl aged 2-10 years in good health and CMV-seropositive.

This chain joins TRBV29-1 and TRBJ2-1; TRBD2 matches at 13 bases. Per germline, CDR1 SQVTM and CDR2 ANQGSEA. The trim removed 6 bases at V and 4 bases at J, leaving 6 bases unmatched. CDR3 length equals 15 residues. CDR3 loop: CSVGGLAGAYNEQFF. CDR3 in DNA: TGCAGCGTCGGAGGACTAGCGGGAGCTTACAATGAGCAGTTCTTC.

The chain couples TRBV11-2 to TRBJ2-7, with 15 bases lining up with TRBD2. The CDR3 loop spans 16 amino acids. Germline V lookup: CDR1 SGHAT, CDR2 FQNNGV. V gave up 3 bases and J gave up 5 bases; unmatched junction bases: 5. CDR3 sequence: CASSFGLAGGSHEQYF. DNA for the CDR3: TGTGCCAGCAGCTTCGGACTAGCGGGAGGGAGCCACGAGCAGTACTTC.

The V gene is TRBV27, the J gene TRBJ2-7; 7 nucleotides align to TRBD2. With V trimmed by 5 bases and J by 4 bases, 5 bases remained unmatched. The CDR3 extends over 13 amino acids. CDR1 and CDR2 from the germline V gene are MNHEY and SMNVEV (reference sequence). The CDR3 here is CASSQTSNYEQYF. CDR3 nucleotides: TGTGCCAGCAGTCAGACTAGCAATTACGAGCAGTACTTC.

The chain couples TRBV11-1 to TRBJ2-7; the D gene is possibly TRBD2 (6 bases). The CDR3 is 17 amino acids. The ends were cut back, 1 base at V and 4 bases at J, with 20 bases in the middle. The germline CDR1 and CDR2 sequences are SGHAT and FQDESV (reference sequence). CDR3 nucleotide sequence: TGTGCCAGCAGCTTAGGATCCGGGACTCCAAAGGGGTACGAGCAGTACTTC. Protein product: CASSLGSGTPKGYEQYF.

The V call is TRBV5-1, the J call TRBJ2-1; the match to TRBD2 covers 12 bases. V dropped 3 bases and J dropped 0; count of bases not matched to a gene: 7. The CDR3 has 18 residues. CDR1 is SGHRS, CDR2 YFSETQ, per germline. The CDR3 reads CASSSGTSGLSSYNEQFF. The CDR3 DNA reads as TGCGCCAGCAGCTCCGGGACTAGCGGGCTTAGCTCCTACAATGAGCAGTTCTTC.

The chain uses TRBV2 and TRBJ2-7; D unclear. The CDR3 loop spans 16 amino acids. Per germline, CDR1 SNHLY and CDR2 FYNNEI. Trimming stripped 7 bases from V and 0 bases from J, with 19 bases between. The CDR3 loop is CASKRGQQLSSYEQYF. The CDR3 bases are TGTGCCAGCAAACGAGGTCAGCAACTGAGCTCCTACGAGCAGTACTTC.

The V gene is TRBV2, the J gene TRBJ1-5; D is undetermined. Germline values: CDR1 SNHLY, CDR2 FYNNEI. Trimming took off 7 bases at V and 4 bases at J, with 14 bases between the two ends. The CDR3 spans 14 residues. CDR3 DNA: TGTGCCAGCAAAATAGTGGGAGGAAATCAGCCCCAGCATTTT. It codes for CASKIVGGNQPQHF.

V is TRBV25-1 and J is TRBJ1-1; D is ambiguous. The V end lost 4 bases, the J end lost 5 bases, and 14 bases lay between the germline ends. The CDR3 loop spans 14 amino acids. From germline, CDR1 is MGHDK and CDR2 SYGVNS. CDR3 coding DNA: TGTGCCAGCAGTGCGTCACGGCGAGGGACTGAAGCTTTCTTT. As protein: CASSASRRGTEAFF.

V is TRBV27 and J is TRBJ2-7; 7 bases are a match to TRBD2. The CDR3 length is 16 residues. The ends lost 3 bases at V and 2 bases at J; junction bases unmatched: 10. CDR1 MNHEY and CDR2 SMNVEV come from the germline V gene (reference sequence). CDR3 amino acids: CASSLQPGLPAYEQYF. The CDR3 bases are TGTGCCAGCAGTTTGCAACCGGGACTACCCGCCTACGAGCAGTACTTC.

CDR3 loop: CASGAGPYNEQFF. The CDR3 DNA follows: TGTGCCAGTGGAGCGGGACCCTACAATGAGCAGTTCTTC. V is TRBV2 and J is TRBJ2-1; TRBD2 agrees at 7 bases. Germline CDR1 SNHLY, CDR2 FYNNEI. The CDR3 consists of 13 residues. J was trimmed by 2 bases and V by 9 bases; bases with no gene match: 4.

V usage is TRBV28 and J usage is TRBJ2-1; D possibly corresponds to TRBD1 (5 bases). CDR3 length: 13 amino acids. Germline values: CDR1 MDHEN, CDR2 SYDVKM. Trimming left V 9 bases short and J 3 bases short, with 12 bases between. CDR3 in amino acids: CASLRGDYNEQFF. In DNA form, the CDR3 reads TGTGCCAGTTTAAGGGGCGACTACAATGAGCAGTTCTTC.

A remark on this clone: Other nucleotide sequences from this sample produce the same CDR3. CDR3 nucleotide sequence: TGTGCCAGCAGCTTCGGGGGTGACACTGAAGCTTTCTTT. Its translation is CASSFGGDTEAFF. The chain combines TRBV5-6 with TRBJ1-1; a weak D match, TRBD1 (5 bases). V lost 2 bases to trimming and J lost 3 bases, with 8 bases between them. The length of the CDR3 is 13 residues. The V gene's germline CDR1 is SGHDT and CDR2 YYEEEE. The full variable domain, its missing parts supplied by reference TRBV5-6 and TRBJ1-1, is DAGVTQSPTHLIKTRGQQVTLRCSPKSGHDTVSWYQQALGQGPQFIFQYYEEEERQRGNFPDRFSGHQFPNYSSELNVNALLLGDSALYLCASSFGGDTEAFFGQGTRLTVV.

V gene TRBV7-9 combines with J gene TRBJ2-3, with D perhaps TRBD2 (5 bases). The CDR3 sequence is 17 residues long. V was clipped by 0 bases and J by 3 bases, with 16 bases between them. Germline V gene data show CDR1 as SEHNR and CDR2 as FQNEAQ (reference sequence). The CDR3 spells CASSLASGGVVTDTQYF. The CDR3 DNA reads as TGTGCCAGCAGCTTAGCGTCCGGAGGCGTGGTGACAGATACGCAGTATTTT.

The chain carries TRBV9 and TRBJ2-3, with D possibly being TRBD2 (6 bases). Germline CDR1 is SGDLS and CDR2 is YYNGEE. This CDR3 comprises 14 residues. With 3 bases removed from V and 5 bases from J, the gap between germline ends came to 13 bases. CDR3: CASSGRANGDTQYF. The CDR3 DNA reads TGTGCCAGCAGCGGGAGGGCCAATGGAGATACGCAGTATTTT.

Concerning this clone: The sample carries other DNA sequences with the same CDR3. The chain couples TRBV19 to TRBJ2-3; D uncertain. Germline V lookup: CDR1 LNHDA, CDR2 SQIVND (reference sequence). The CDR3 runs 12 residues. Deletions cut 6 bases from V and 0 bases from J, with 4 bases between. The CDR3 sequence is CASSPSTDTQYF. CDR3 DNA: TGTGCCAGTAGCCCTAGCACAGATACGCAGTATTTT.